Below are 25 T cell receptor beta chains sequenced from a single sample in a study of identical twins. TCRdb reprocessed the 5' RACE reads via MiXCR and lists one record per CDR3 protein. The table includes 350,000 or so distinct CDR3 sequences, 8.5% to 10% detected once. The sequencing sample was made of naive T cells sorted from blood. These receptors came from a woman in her fifties or sixties in good health.

This clonotype was seen only a few times. The chain links TRBV9 to TRBJ2-1, with 14 bases lining up with TRBD2. The CDR3 consists of 17 residues. V lost 0 bases, J lost 10 bases, and 9 bases stayed unmatched. Germline CDR1 reads SGDLS; CDR2 reads YYNGEE. The DNA of the CDR3 is TGTGCCAGCAGCGTAGACGTGGGGACTAGCGGGAGTATGGAGCAGTTCTTC. It is translated as CASSVDVGTSGSMEQFF. The full variable domain, in which reference TRBV9 and TRBJ2-1 provide the parts outside the CDR3, is DSGVTQTPKHLITATGQRVTLRCSPRSGDLSVYWYQQSLDQGLQFLIQYYNGEERAKGNILERFSAQQFPDLHSELNLSSLELGDSALYFCASSVDVGTSGSMEQFFGPGTRLTVL.

The V and J genes are TRBV12-3 or TRBV12-4 and TRBJ2-2; possible D gene TRBD1, 6 bases. V was trimmed by 7 bases and J by 4 bases, leaving 16 bases between them. CDR3 length: 15 amino acids. The CDR3 loop reads CASTPGTGFTGELFF. In DNA, the CDR3 is TGTGCCAGCACCCCAGGCACAGGGTTCACCGGGGAGCTGTTTTTT.

This CDR3 is CASSLWRDLLGGTQYF. The CDR3 DNA reads as TGCGCCAGCAGCTTGTGGAGAGATCTCCTTGGGGGTACGCAGTATTTT. This sequence joins TRBV5-1 and TRBJ2-3; D may be TRBD1 or TRBD2 (5 bases each). CDR3 length equals 16 residues. V lost 1 base and J lost 8, with 20 bases in between. Germline assignment: CDR1 SGHRS and CDR2 YFSETQ.

The chain is built from TRBV11-1 and TRBJ2-1, with 8 bases fitting TRBD2. Germline V gene sequence: CDR1 SGHAT, CDR2 FQDESV (reference sequence). This CDR3 region has 19 residues. J gave up 5 bases and V 5 bases, and 20 bases lay outside the gene matches. CDR3 DNA sequence: TGTGCCAGCAGCCAGCGGAGAGGTCTAGCGGGTTCTCGGCACAATGAGCAGTTCTTC. Translating it yields CASSQRRGLAGSRHNEQFF.

The chain has TRBV12-3 or TRBV12-4 and TRBJ2-1; TRBD2 matches 11 bases. V lost 6 bases to trimming and J lost 2 bases; unmatched junction nucleotides: 15. The CDR3 consists of 19 residues. CDR3: CASSPIISLAGGTYNEQFF. CDR3 in DNA: TGTGCCAGCAGCCCCATAATTTCGTTAGCGGGAGGGACCTACAATGAGCAGTTCTTC.

This clonotype was detected a few times. The chain carries TRBV5-1 and TRBJ1-1, with no clear D. The CDR3 covers 12 residues. Trimming removed 2 bases from V and 2 bases from J, with 4 bases in between. The germline CDR1 and CDR2 sequences are SGHRS and YFSETQ. The CDR3 sequence: CASSFDNTEAFF. CDR3 DNA: TGCGCCAGCAGCTTTGATAACACTGAAGCTTTCTTT.

This chain joins TRBV3-1 and TRBJ2-1; 12 bases match TRBD2. Germline V gene data show CDR1 as LGHDT and CDR2 as YNNKEL (reference sequence). The junction had 5 bases not matched to a gene; V was cut back by 1 base and J by 10 bases. The CDR3 sequence is 15 residues long. The CDR3 region is CASSQGLAGVEEQFF. CDR3 DNA: TGTGCCAGCAGCCAAGGACTAGCGGGAGTTGAAGAGCAGTTCTTC.

V usage is TRBV6-2 or TRBV6-3 and J usage is TRBJ1-5; 9 bases map to TRBD1. Germline CDR1 is MNHEY and CDR2 is SVGEGT. V gave up 6 bases and J gave up 3 bases; unmatched junction bases: 6. The CDR3 runs to 15 residues. The CDR3 nucleotides read TGTGCCAGCAGGGCATGGACAGGGGACAATCAGCCCCAGCATTTT. Translated, it gives CASRAWTGDNQPQHF.

This rearrangement joins TRBV6-1 to TRBJ2-7; D gene unclear. Germline V gives CDR1 MNHNS, CDR2 SASEGT. The CDR3 covers 14 residues. Between the trimmed V and J ends, which lost 5 bases and 6 bases, there was a span of 17 bases. CDR3 amino acids: CASSLAPVASEQYF. The CDR3 DNA sequence: TGTGCCAGCAGTTTGGCTCCGGTGGCCTCCGAGCAGTACTTC.

This clonotype appeared many times. The chain carries TRBV27 and TRBJ2-3; D not resolved. Germline V lookup: CDR1 MNHEY, CDR2 SMNVEV (reference sequence). The CDR3 is 12 amino acids. V dropped 3 bases and J dropped 5 bases, with 6 bases sitting between them. The CDR3 coding sequence is TGTGCCAGCAGTTTTTTCGGAGATACGCAGTATTTT. This translates into CASSFFGDTQYF.

This clonotype was counted only a few times. This chain connects TRBV12-3 or TRBV12-4 to TRBJ2-1; 11 nucleotides agree with TRBD2. V shed 3 bases and J 3 bases; nucleotides not matched to a gene: 7. The length of the CDR3 is 17 residues. CDR3 in amino acids: CASSLGTSGLRYNEQFF. CDR3 DNA sequence: TGTGCCAGCAGTTTGGGGACTAGCGGCCTACGCTACAATGAGCAGTTCTTC.

This clonotype was counted at least ten times. The J gene is TRBJ1-3, the V gene TRBV10-3, with D perhaps TRBD1 (5 bases). The CDR3 length is 15 residues. With 2 bases removed from V and 2 bases from J, the gap between germline ends came to 10 bases. The germline V gene has CDR1 ENHRY and CDR2 SYGVKD. Here the CDR3 DNA reads TGTGCCATCAGTGAGGGCAGGGTGCCTGGAAACACCATATATTTT. Protein sequence: CAISEGRVPGNTIYF.

The sample holds one count of this clonotype. The chain has TRBV6-6 and TRBJ1-1; maybe TRBD1 (6 bases). V lost 4 bases, J lost 5 bases, and 20 bases lay in between. Germline lookup yields CDR1 MNHNY and CDR2 SVGAGI (reference sequence). The CDR3 is 16 residues long. The CDR3: CASSWNLGGKVTEAFF. CDR3 coding DNA: TGTGCCAGCAGTTGGAATCTAGGGGGGAAGGTAACTGAAGCTTTCTTT.

This clonotype was seen ten or more times. This chain joins TRBV4-2 and TRBJ1-4; a weak D match, TRBD1 (5 bases). Trimming pared 0 bases from V and 7 bases from J, leaving 21 bases between. The germline CDR1 and CDR2 sequences are LGHNA and YNFKEQ. The CDR3 sequence is 18 residues long. The CDR3 spells CASSQDGGANPSGEKLFF. CDR3 bases: TGTGCCAGCAGCCAAGATGGGGGTGCCAACCCCTCGGGTGAAAAACTGTTTTTT.

This clonotype was recorded a few times. The chain has TRBV7-8 and TRBJ2-1; D remains ambiguous. Trimming cost V 5 bases and J 2 bases, with 13 bases left between them. The CDR3 is 15 residues long. The germline CDR1 and CDR2 sequences are SGHVS and FQNEAQ. CDR3 sequence reads: CASSPNTGTYNEQFF. In DNA form, the CDR3 reads TGTGCCAGCAGCCCCAATACGGGCACCTACAATGAGCAGTTCTTC.

The chain recombines TRBV20-1 with TRBJ2-1; D ambiguous. Trimming cost V 0 bases and J 7 bases, with 25 bases left between them. Germline loops: CDR1 DFQATT, CDR2 SNEGSKA (reference sequence). The CDR3 is 18 amino acids. The CDR3 sequence: CSARDARLFGSSANEQFF. The CDR3 DNA follows: TGCAGTGCTAGAGACGCCAGACTTTTTGGTTCTAGTGCGAATGAGCAGTTCTTC.

This clonotype was counted at least ten times. In DNA, the CDR3 is TGTGCCACCAGTGGCACCGGGACTAGCGCGTACAATGAGCAGTTCTTC. Its translation: CATSGTGTSAYNEQFF. This chain connects TRBV24-1 to TRBJ2-1, with TRBD2 matching 10 bases. V was pared by 5 bases and J by 4 bases, with 7 bases of the junction left unmatched. The CDR3 has 16 residues. CDR1 and CDR2 from the germline V gene are KGHDR and SFDVKD.

This clonotype was seen at least ten times. The chain is built from TRBV11-2 and TRBJ2-7, with unresolved D. The CDR3 has 13 amino acids. Trimming cost V 3 bases and J 2 bases, with 8 bases left between them. Germline CDR1 SGHAT, CDR2 FQNNGV. The CDR3 nucleotides read TGTGCCAGCAGCTTTAACGGAGCCTACGAGCAGTACTTC. Its protein product is CASSFNGAYEQYF. Full variable domain (remainder filled in from reference TRBV11-2 and TRBJ2-7): EAGVAQSPRYKIIEKRQSVAFWCNPISGHATLYWYQQILGQGPKLLIQFQNNGVVDDSQLPKDRFSAERLKGVDSTLKIQPAKLEDSAVYLCASSFNGAYEQYFGPGTRLTVT.

This clonotype showed up just a few times. This chain connects TRBV10-3 to TRBJ2-1, with D possibly matching TRBD1 (6 bases). Trimming removed 5 bases from V and 6 bases from J, with 11 bases in between. The CDR3 spans 13 residues. Per the germline V gene, CDR1 is ENHRY and CDR2 is SYGVKD. In DNA, the CDR3 is TGTGCCATCAGTTGGACAGTTACCAATGAGCAGTTCTTC. Translating it yields CAISWTVTNEQFF.

This chain's CDR3 is CASSQTGVDNSPLHF. CDR3 DNA sequence: TGCGCCAGCAGCCAGACAGGGGTTGATAATTCACCCCTCCACTTT. The chain links TRBV4-1 to TRBJ1-6, with 8 bases identical to TRBD1. The junction had 3 bases not matched to a gene; V was cut back by 3 bases and J by 5 bases. This CDR3 comprises 15 residues. Per germline, CDR1 MGHRA and CDR2 YSYEKL.

The chain is built from TRBV14 and TRBJ2-1; TRBD2 agrees at 15 bases. The CDR3 contains 19 residues. V dropped 0 bases and J dropped 3; count of bases not matched to a gene: 6. Germline lookup yields CDR1 SGHDN and CDR2 FVKESK. The chain's CDR3 is CASSQEYGLAGGDYNEQFF. CDR3 nucleotides: TGTGCCAGCAGCCAAGAGTACGGACTAGCGGGAGGGGACTACAATGAGCAGTTCTTC.

This clonotype appeared many times. The chain couples TRBV5-1 to TRBJ2-1; 14 bases align to TRBD2. The CDR3 is 17 residues long. J lost 5 bases, V lost 0 bases, and 4 bases had no gene match. Germline loops: CDR1 SGHRS, CDR2 YFSETQ. CDR3 residues: CASSLGGLAGVDNEQFF. The CDR3 coding sequence is TGCGCCAGCAGCTTGGGGGGACTAGCGGGAGTCGACAATGAGCAGTTCTTC.

The J gene is TRBJ1-1, the V gene TRBV12-5, with D maybe TRBD1 (6 bases). Germline loops: CDR1 LGHNT, CDR2 FRNRAP. V gave up 6 bases and J gave up 3 bases, with 11 bases separating them. There are 13 residues in the CDR3. The CDR3 region is CASGETGYTEAFF. Written as DNA, the CDR3 is TGTGCTAGTGGGGAAACAGGGTACACTGAAGCTTTCTTT.

This clonotype was recorded at least ten times. The rearrangement links TRBV12-3 or TRBV12-4 to TRBJ2-3; tentative D call: TRBD1 (6 bases). This CDR3 has 16 amino acids. Trimming removed 1 base from V and 0 bases from J, with 11 bases in between. The CDR3 DNA follows: TGTGCCAGCAGTTTAGGTCGGACAGCTAGCACAGATACGCAGTATTTT. Amino acid sequence: CASSLGRTASTDTQYF.

This clonotype showed up many times. This sequence joins TRBV20-1 and TRBJ2-1; D possibly corresponds to TRBD1 (6 bases). This CDR3 has 13 amino acids. Deletions cut 0 bases from V and 10 bases from J, with 13 bases between. Germline assignment: CDR1 DFQATT and CDR2 SNEGSKA (reference sequence). CDR3 in DNA: TGCAGTGCTAGAGATCTTGGGGACACGGAGCAGTTCTTC. It translates to CSARDLGDTEQFF.